These 19 T cell receptor beta chains originate from one sample sequenced in a study of shared clonotypes between healthy human individuals. The repertoire was sequenced with immunoSEQ multiplex PCR; TCRdb's copy has only in-frame clones and lacks some. This table holds some 480,000 clones, 79% found once. Sequenced: PBMCs. These receptors were obtained from a woman aged 40 to 50 in good health. Some clones in this sample may be carry-over from other donors' samples.

This clone was seen a few times. The rearrangement links TRBV11-2 to TRBJ1-2, with D maybe TRBD1 (6 bases). Germline CDR1 and CDR2: SGHAT and FQNNGV. This CDR3 is built from 14 residues. Trimming left V 5 bases short and J 2 bases short, with 12 bases between. Written as DNA, the CDR3 is TGTGCCAGCAGCCAGGGGTCTGGGAACTATGGCTACACCTTC. It yields the protein CASSQGSGNYGYTF.

Remarks on this clone: A far larger clone lies a single base away; this is likely a read error. V and J are TRBV7-6 and TRBJ2-3; tentatively, D is TRBD2 (5 bases). CDR1 is SGHVS and CDR2 is FNYEAQ in the germline V gene. The germline V and J ends were trimmed by 7 bases and 5 bases, with 16 bases remaining between them. The CDR3 is 14 residues long. The CDR3 spells CASNPQRAGDTQYF. The CDR3 DNA is TGTGCCAGCAACCCGCAAAGGGCGGGAGATACGCAGTATTTT.

This clone has just a few counts. Other DNA sequences in the sample encode the same CDR3. The genes are TRBV9 and TRBJ1-3; no clear D. The CDR3 extends over 14 amino acids. In germline, CDR1 is SGDLS, CDR2 YYNGEE. The V end was cut by 0 bases, the J end by 0 bases, with 4 bases between. The CDR3 coding sequence is TGTGCCAGCAGCGTAGATAGCTCTGGAAACACCATATATTTT. This encodes CASSVDSSGNTIYF. The entire variable domain, with the rest obtained from reference TRBV9 and TRBJ1-3, is as follows: DSGVTQTPKHLITATGQRVTLRCSPRSGDLSVYWYQQSLDQGLQFLIQYYNGEERAKGNILERFSAQQFPDLHSELNLSSLELGDSALYFCASSVDSSGNTIYFGEGSWLTVV.

With regard to this clone: A far larger clone is off by one base, so a read error is likely. This chain connects TRBV4-2 to TRBJ2-7; TRBD2 aligns across 9 bases. V lost 7 bases and J lost 0; bases outside the gene matches: 13. The CDR3 spans 17 residues. From germline, CDR1 is LGHNA and CDR2 YNFKEQ. CDR3 coding DNA: TGTGCCAGCAACCTAACGATACCTAGCGGGACCTCCTACGAGCAGTACTTC. This sequence encodes CASNLTIPSGTSYEQYF.

Note on this clone: This sample includes further DNA sequences coding for the same CDR3. V gene TRBV5-1 combines with J gene TRBJ2-7; tentatively, D is TRBD1 (7 bases). V was pared by 0 bases and J by 3 bases, with 13 bases between. Germline CDR1 and CDR2: SGHRS and YFSETQ. The CDR3 has 15 amino acids. This CDR3 reads CASSLGAGGSYEQYF. The CDR3 DNA is TGCGCCAGCAGCTTGGGAGCAGGGGGGAGCTACGAGCAGTACTTC.

The rearrangement joins TRBV4-3 to TRBJ1-5, with D possibly TRBD1 on 6 matching bases. This CDR3 has 15 amino acids. Per germline, CDR1 LGHNA and CDR2 YSLEER. V was pared by 0 bases and J by 7 bases, with 13 bases between. The CDR3 DNA is TGCGCCAGCAGCCAAGATGACTTAGGGGGACAGCCCCAGCATTTT. It yields the protein CASSQDDLGGQPQHF.

This sequence joins TRBV7-9 and TRBJ2-6; D is unresolved. Germline assignment: CDR1 SEHNR and CDR2 FQNEAQ (reference sequence). This CDR3 spans 15 amino acids. Trimming took off 5 bases at V and 2 bases at J, with 10 bases between the two ends. CDR3 in amino acids: CASSPIAAGANVLTF. CDR3 coding DNA: TGTGCCAGCAGCCCAATAGCAGCTGGGGCCAACGTCCTGACTTTC. Complete variable domain (other parts from reference TRBV7-9 and TRBJ2-6): DTGVSQNPRHKITKRGQNVTFRCDPISEHNRLYWYRQTLGQGPEFLTYFQNEAQLEKSRLLSDRFSAERPKGSFSTLEIQRTEQGDSAMYLCASSPIAAGANVLTFGAGSRLTVL.

This clone was counted only a few times. The genes are TRBV21-1 and TRBJ2-7; the table's D call of TRBD2 was not tested on the DNA. TRBV21-1 is designated a pseudogene. This CDR3 is built from 16 residues. CDR3 loop: CASSSRRGRARDEQYF. In nucleotides, the CDR3 is TGTGCCAGCAGCTCCCGGAGAGGGAGGGCCCGGGACGAGCAGTACTTC.

The genes are TRBV28 and TRBJ2-7; 7 bases map to TRBD1. Germline V lookup: CDR1 MDHEN, CDR2 SYDVKM. The CDR3 runs to 14 residues. The junction had 7 bases not matched to a gene; V was cut back by 5 bases and J by 3 bases. Here the CDR3 reads CASSLTGVDYEQYF. CDR3 sequence (DNA): TGTGCCAGCAGTCTTACAGGGGTGGACTACGAGCAGTACTTC.

The chain employs TRBV5-6 and TRBJ1-1; 8 bases fit TRBD1. The CDR3 runs to 15 residues. Unmatched junction bases numbered 9, after V lost 3 bases and J lost 5 bases. Germline CDR1 and CDR2: SGHDT and YYEEEE. The chain's CDR3 is CASSSSRGPVTEAFF. CDR3 nucleotide sequence: TGTGCCAGCAGCTCCTCCAGGGGGCCTGTTACTGAAGCTTTCTTT.

This rearrangement joins TRBV2 to TRBJ2-7; 7 bases agree with TRBD2. The CDR3 has 15 residues. Germline V CDR1 and CDR2: SNHLY, FYNNEI. The J segment lost 5 bases and the V segment lost 4 bases, leaving 11 bases of the junction unmatched. The CDR3 coding sequence is TGTGCCAGCAGTGTAGGGGCGGGAGTCTGGGACGAGCAGTACTTC. It is translated as CASSVGAGVWDEQYF.

This chain links TRBV10-3 with TRBJ1-2; 8 bases map to TRBD1. The trim removed 2 bases at V and 4 bases at J, leaving 0 bases unmatched. Germline values: CDR1 ENHRY, CDR2 SYGVKD. This CDR3 region has 13 residues. The CDR3: CAISEGQGYGYTF. The CDR3, as DNA: TGTGCCATCAGTGAGGGACAGGGCTATGGCTACACCTTC.

This clone was seen once. The chain uses TRBV7-3 and TRBJ2-1; 10 nucleotides agree with TRBD2. The germline CDR1 and CDR2 sequences are SGHTA and FQGTGA. The CDR3 consists of 14 residues. Losses at the gene ends were 5 bases for V and 5 bases for J; bases not matched to a gene: 3. This chain's CDR3 is CASSKTSGNNEQFF. The CDR3 region has the DNA TGTGCCAGCAGCAAAACTAGCGGGAACAATGAGCAGTTCTTC.

This sequence joins TRBV15 and TRBJ2-3, with D possibly matching TRBD2 (5 bases). V lost 0 bases, J lost 4 bases, and 8 bases lay in between. The CDR3 extends over 14 amino acids. Per germline, CDR1 LNHNV and CDR2 YYDKDF (reference sequence). CDR3 protein: CATSRDAGADTQYF. DNA for the CDR3: TGTGCCACCAGCAGAGATGCCGGGGCAGATACGCAGTATTTT.

J is TRBJ2-2 and V is TRBV11-1; no firm D call. V lost 2 bases and J 6 bases, leaving 10 bases between the germline ends. The CDR3 sequence is 14 residues long. Germline-derived CDR1 and CDR2 are SGHAT and FQDESV (reference sequence). The CDR3 DNA reads as TGTGCCAGCAGCTTAACCCTTCCCCCCGGGGAGCTGTTTTTT. Protein sequence: CASSLTLPPGELFF.

The J gene is TRBJ2-2, the V gene TRBV19, with D possibly being TRBD2 (5 bases). CDR3 length: 13 amino acids. V shed 3 bases and J shed 6 bases, with 8 bases lying between them. Germline V gene lookup returns CDR1 LNHDA and CDR2 SQIVND (reference sequence). The CDR3 reads CASSILRAGELFF. The CDR3, as DNA: TGTGCCAGTAGTATCTTGAGGGCCGGGGAGCTGTTTTTT. Based on the CDR3 plus reference TRBV19 and TRBJ2-2, the full variable domain is DGGITQSPKYLFRKEGQNVTLSCEQNLNHDAMYWYRQDPGQGLRLIYYSQIVNDFQKGDIAEGYSVSREKKESFPLTVTSAQKNPTAFYLCASSILRAGELFFGEGSRLTVL.

The J gene is TRBJ2-7, the V gene TRBV19; TRBD2 matches 12 bases. Unmatched junction bases numbered 11, after V lost 5 bases and J lost 6 bases. The CDR3 has 16 amino acids. Germline V lookup: CDR1 LNHDA, CDR2 SQIVND (reference sequence). In DNA form, the CDR3 reads TGTGCCAGTAGTCCCCAGACTAGCGGGAGAATCGCCGAGCAGTACTTC. Its translation is CASSPQTSGRIAEQYF.

The rearrangement links TRBV28 to TRBJ1-4; D remains unclear. From germline, CDR1 is MDHEN and CDR2 SYDVKM. The V and J ends lost 6 bases and 8 bases respectively, with 16 bases between them. This CDR3 region has 14 residues. As DNA, the CDR3 is TGTGCCAGCAGCCAATGGGATTTTCGGGAAAAACTGTTTTTT. Amino acids: CASSQWDFREKLFF.

Only one count was recorded for this clone. The same CDR3 also results from other DNA sequences found in this sample. CDR3 protein: CASSDSGGAYNEQFF. CDR3 sequence (DNA): TGTGCCAGCAGTGACTCTGGCGGGGCGTACAATGAGCAGTTCTTC. The chain links TRBV6-4 to TRBJ2-1, with a tentative D call TRBD2 (6 bases). CDR3 length: 15 residues. V lost 0 bases to trimming and J lost 4 bases, with 10 bases between them. Germline V gene data show CDR1 as MRHNA and CDR2 as SNTAGT.